This T cell receptor beta chain was captured in a study of PD-1 blockade in classical Hodgkin lymphoma. Overall study findings and caveats: Reports indicated that newly diagnosed patients had lower baseline TCR diversity than healthy donors did. Repertoires differed for reasons still undefined, possibly disease activity or prior therapy.

The assay was immunoSEQ multiplex PCR, and TCRdb's table has in-frame clones only and misses some. The profile shows tens of thousands of clones, about nine tenths of them singletons. Points on this clone: No antigen is known for it.

This CDR3 spans 15 amino acids. Germline lookup yields CDR1 LNHDA and CDR2 SQIVND (reference sequence). Trimming stripped 2 bases from V and 2 bases from J, with 12 bases between. Time point meaning: newly diagnosed, previously untreated cHL patient sample. What served as comparison were PBMCs in newly diagnosed, untreated classical Hodgkin lymphoma. The sample taken for sequencing was peripheral blood mononuclear cells (PBMCs). The rearrangement links TRBV19 to TRBJ1-1; D may be TRBD1 (6 bases). The sequence was collected from a human donor with classical Hodgkin lymphoma. CDR3: CASSIRGTINTEAFF. The CDR3 DNA sequence: TGTGCCAGTAGTATACGAGGGACAATTAACACTGAAGCTTTCTTT.